The 18 T cell receptor beta chains reported below all come from one sample, sequenced in a study of blood T cell repertoires in COVID-19. The protocol was immunoSEQ multiplex PCR, while the TCRdb copy is restricted to in-frame clones and leaves out a portion. In the table there are around 700,000 clones, 90% of which are singletons. Sequencing was carried out using peripheral blood. The receptors stem from a woman younger than 35 with acute or convalescent COVID-19.

This clone showed up just once. The chain carries TRBV12-5 and TRBJ2-7; D ambiguous. Germline assignment: CDR1 LGHNT and CDR2 FRNRAP. Trimming stripped 0 bases from V and 0 bases from J, with 12 bases between. This CDR3 has 16 amino acids. In DNA, the CDR3 is TGTGCTAGTGGTTTGGTACTGCGTCTGAGCTCCTACGAGCAGTACTTC. Residues: CASGLVLRLSSYEQYF.

The chain joins TRBV11-2 to TRBJ1-2; 7 bases map to TRBD1. This CDR3 has 16 amino acids. Germline V gene lookup returns CDR1 SGHAT and CDR2 FQNNGV. V dropped 3 bases and J dropped 1; count of bases not matched to a gene: 8. The CDR3 loop reads CASSFARGGSNYGYTF. The CDR3 DNA is TGTGCCAGCAGCTTCGCCCGAGGGGGCAGTAACTATGGCTACACCTTC.

This clone has only a few counts. The CDR3 DNA is TGTGCCAGCAGTTACTCTCCGACAGGGAACACTGAAGCTTTCTTT. Translation gives CASSYSPTGNTEAFF. The chain has TRBV6-5 and TRBJ1-1, with a weak D call TRBD1 (6 bases). Trimming left V 0 bases short and J 1 base short, with 9 bases between. The CDR3 contains 15 residues. Looked up from germline, CDR1 is MNHEY and CDR2 is SVGAGI.

Notes on this clone: A much larger clone differs by one base, so this may be a read error. The chain has TRBV6-5 and TRBJ2-2; 10 bases match TRBD1. V was pared by 2 bases and J by 6 bases, with 0 bases of the junction left unmatched. The V gene's germline CDR1 is MNHEY and CDR2 SVGAGI. The CDR3 extends over 14 amino acids. CDR3 sequence: CASSYGQGAGELFF. The DNA of the CDR3 is TGTGCCAGCAGTTACGGACAGGGGGCCGGGGAGCTGTTTTTT.

J is TRBJ1-4 and V is TRBV1. TRBV1 is reported as a pseudogene. This CDR3 has 12 amino acids. The CDR3 loop is CTSEAVNEKLFF. The CDR3 DNA follows: TGCACCAGTGAAGCTGTTAATGAAAAACTGTTTTTT.

The chain recombines TRBV28 with TRBJ2-7; unclear D gene. The CDR3 is 12 residues long. V gave up 6 bases and J gave up 9 bases, with 15 bases separating them. The germline V gene encodes CDR1 MDHEN and CDR2 SYDVKM. CDR3 in amino acids: CASSQTSAGQYF. The CDR3 DNA is TGTGCCAGCAGCCAGACATCCGCAGGGCAGTACTTC.

As for this clone: The same CDR3 also results from other DNA sequences found in this sample. The rearrangement joins TRBV12-3 or TRBV12-4 to TRBJ2-7; no firm D call. The V end lost 0 bases, the J end lost 2 bases, and 5 bases lay between the germline ends. The CDR3 runs to 13 residues. CDR3 DNA sequence: TGTGCCAGCAGTTTAGCGGGCACCTACGAGCAGTACTTC. Encoded protein: CASSLAGTYEQYF.

The chain uses TRBV6-5 and TRBJ2-2; no clear D. The germline CDR1 and CDR2 sequences are MNHEY and SVGAGI. The CDR3 is made up of 13 amino acids. V was shortened by 5 bases and J by 3 bases, with 7 bases between the two germline ends. As DNA, the CDR3 is TGTGCCAGCAGTCCTACTGACACCGGGGAGCTGTTTTTT. Residues: CASSPTDTGELFF.

This rearrangement joins TRBV9 to TRBJ2-2; TRBD2 matches at 13 bases. The germline gives CDR1 SGDLS, CDR2 YYNGEE. With V trimmed by 1 base and J by 0 bases, 18 bases remained unmatched. CDR3 length: 23 amino acids. CDR3 coding DNA: TGTGCCAGCAGCGTACGGCTACTAGCGGGGGGGCGACCCGAGAGGGCGAACACCGGGGAGCTGTTTTTT. This sequence encodes CASSVRLLAGGRPERANTGELFF.

In DNA, the CDR3 is TGTGCCAGCAGTCCGGCGGAGCAAGAGACCCAGTACTTC. The encoded protein is CASSPAEQETQYF. V usage is TRBV6-6 and J usage is TRBJ2-5; D remains unclear. The germline V and J ends were trimmed by 5 bases and 2 bases, with 9 bases remaining between them. The germline gives CDR1 MNHNY, CDR2 SVGAGI (reference sequence). The CDR3 is made up of 13 amino acids.

The rearrangement links TRBV7-8 to TRBJ1-1, with 7 bases aligning to TRBD1. The germline CDR1 and CDR2 sequences are SGHVS and FQNEAQ. The CDR3 extends over 14 amino acids. The V segment lost 3 bases and the J segment 5 bases; nucleotides outside the gene matches: 6. CDR3 loop: CASSFDREWTEAFF. The CDR3 coding sequence is TGTGCCAGCAGCTTCGACAGGGAGTGGACTGAAGCTTTCTTT.

The rearrangement uses TRBV2 and TRBJ1-4, with unresolved D. Germline values: CDR1 SNHLY, CDR2 FYNNEI. Trimming took 6 bases from V and 0 from J, leaving 8 bases between them. The CDR3 covers 14 residues. The DNA of the CDR3 is TGTGCCAGCAGCCCCGTTGCAACTAATGAAAAACTGTTTTTT. Its translation: CASSPVATNEKLFF.

The chain recombines TRBV28 with TRBJ1-6; TRBD1 agrees at 7 bases. J gave up 9 bases and V 6 bases, and 8 bases lay outside the gene matches. Germline V gene data show CDR1 as MDHEN and CDR2 as SYDVKM. The CDR3 loop spans 14 amino acids. CDR3 in DNA: TGTGCCAGCAGCCGGTGGCAGGGGGGTTCACCCCTCCACTTT. Its translation is CASSRWQGGSPLHF.

V and J are TRBV7-9 and TRBJ2-5, with a tentative D call TRBD2 (5 bases). V was trimmed by 3 bases and J by 7 bases, leaving 6 bases between them. The CDR3 sequence is 11 residues long. Germline CDR1 is SEHNR and CDR2 is FQNEAQ (reference sequence). The CDR3 spells CASSFGGTQYF. The CDR3 DNA reads as TGTGCCAGCAGCTTCGGAGGGACCCAGTACTTC.

The chain recombines TRBV6-5 with TRBJ1-6; TRBD1 might be the D (5 bases). V lost 3 bases to trimming and J lost 9 bases, with 12 bases between them. The CDR3 has 14 amino acids. Per germline, CDR1 MNHEY and CDR2 SVGAGI. The CDR3 bases are TGTGCCAGCAGTTATAGGACATATGGTTCACCCCTCCACTTT. Translating it yields CASSYRTYGSPLHF.

The chain links TRBV19 to TRBJ2-1, with D unclear. CDR3 length equals 17 residues. The germline V gene encodes CDR1 LNHDA and CDR2 SQIVND (reference sequence). V was cut by 0 bases and J by 0 bases, with 12 bases left in between. The CDR3 here is CASSIEPTGSSYNEQFF. DNA of the CDR3: TGTGCCAGTAGTATAGAGCCGACGGGTAGCTCCTACAATGAGCAGTTCTTC.

In nucleotides, the CDR3 is TGCGCCAGCAGCCAGAGTAACACTGAAGCTTTCTTT. Translated, it gives CASSQSNTEAFF. The chain carries TRBV4-3 and TRBJ1-1, with unresolved D. V was clipped by 3 bases and J by 2 bases, with 4 bases between them. The CDR3 runs to 12 residues. Germline V gene data show CDR1 as LGHNA and CDR2 as YSLEER.

The chain employs TRBV7-8 and TRBJ1-4, with D possibly matching TRBD1 (5 bases). The CDR3 is 15 residues long. Germline V CDR1 and CDR2: SGHVS, FQNEAQ. Trimming shortened V by 4 bases and J by 7 bases, and 16 bases separated the two germline ends. For the CDR3, the DNA is TGTGCCAGCAGCTGGAGGGGATCGATAGGTGAAAAACTGTTTTTT. Amino acids: CASSWRGSIGEKLFF. The full variable domain, completed using reference TRBV7-8 and TRBJ1-4, is GAGVSQSPRYKVAKRGQDVALRCDPISGHVSLFWYQQALGQGPEFLTYFQNEAQLDKSGLPSDRFFAERPEGSVSTLKIQRTQQEDSAVYLCASSWRGSIGEKLFFGSGTQLSVL.